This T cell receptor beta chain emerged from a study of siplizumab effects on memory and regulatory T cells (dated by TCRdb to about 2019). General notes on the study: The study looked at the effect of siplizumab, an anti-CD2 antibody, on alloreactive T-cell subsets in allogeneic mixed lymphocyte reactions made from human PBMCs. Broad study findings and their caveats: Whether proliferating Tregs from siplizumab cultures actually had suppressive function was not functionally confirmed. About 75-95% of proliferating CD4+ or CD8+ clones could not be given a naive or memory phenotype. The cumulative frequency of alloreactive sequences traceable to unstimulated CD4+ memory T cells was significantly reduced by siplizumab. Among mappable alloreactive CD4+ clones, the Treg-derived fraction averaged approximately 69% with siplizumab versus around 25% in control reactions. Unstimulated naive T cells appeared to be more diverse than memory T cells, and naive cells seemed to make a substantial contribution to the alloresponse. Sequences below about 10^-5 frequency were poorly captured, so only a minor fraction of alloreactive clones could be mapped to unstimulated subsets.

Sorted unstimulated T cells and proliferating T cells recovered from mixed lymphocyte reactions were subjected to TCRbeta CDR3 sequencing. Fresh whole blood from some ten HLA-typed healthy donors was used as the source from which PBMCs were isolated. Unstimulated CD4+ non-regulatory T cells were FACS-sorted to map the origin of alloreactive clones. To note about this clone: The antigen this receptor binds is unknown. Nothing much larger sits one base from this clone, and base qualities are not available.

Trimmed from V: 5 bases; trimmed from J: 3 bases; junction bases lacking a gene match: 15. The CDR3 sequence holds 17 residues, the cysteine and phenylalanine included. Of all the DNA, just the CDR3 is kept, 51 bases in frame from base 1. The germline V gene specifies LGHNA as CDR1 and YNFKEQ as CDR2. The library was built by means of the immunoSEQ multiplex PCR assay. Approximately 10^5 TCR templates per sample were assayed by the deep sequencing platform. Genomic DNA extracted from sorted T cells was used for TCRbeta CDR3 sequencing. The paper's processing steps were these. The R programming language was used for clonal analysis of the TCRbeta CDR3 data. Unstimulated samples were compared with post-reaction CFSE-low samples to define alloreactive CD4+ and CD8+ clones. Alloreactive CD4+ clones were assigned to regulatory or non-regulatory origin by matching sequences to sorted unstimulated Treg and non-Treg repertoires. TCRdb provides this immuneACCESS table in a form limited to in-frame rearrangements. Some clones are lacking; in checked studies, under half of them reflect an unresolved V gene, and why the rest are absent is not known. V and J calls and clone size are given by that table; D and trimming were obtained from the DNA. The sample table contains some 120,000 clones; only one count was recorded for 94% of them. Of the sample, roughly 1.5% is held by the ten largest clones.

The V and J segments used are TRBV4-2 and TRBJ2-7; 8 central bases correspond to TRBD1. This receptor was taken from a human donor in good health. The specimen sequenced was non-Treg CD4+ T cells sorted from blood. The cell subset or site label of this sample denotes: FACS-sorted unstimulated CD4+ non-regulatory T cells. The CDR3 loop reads CASSESQGTGINYEQYF. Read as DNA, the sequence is TGTGCCAGCAGCGAAAGCCAAGGGACAGGAATTAACTACGAGCAGTACTTC.